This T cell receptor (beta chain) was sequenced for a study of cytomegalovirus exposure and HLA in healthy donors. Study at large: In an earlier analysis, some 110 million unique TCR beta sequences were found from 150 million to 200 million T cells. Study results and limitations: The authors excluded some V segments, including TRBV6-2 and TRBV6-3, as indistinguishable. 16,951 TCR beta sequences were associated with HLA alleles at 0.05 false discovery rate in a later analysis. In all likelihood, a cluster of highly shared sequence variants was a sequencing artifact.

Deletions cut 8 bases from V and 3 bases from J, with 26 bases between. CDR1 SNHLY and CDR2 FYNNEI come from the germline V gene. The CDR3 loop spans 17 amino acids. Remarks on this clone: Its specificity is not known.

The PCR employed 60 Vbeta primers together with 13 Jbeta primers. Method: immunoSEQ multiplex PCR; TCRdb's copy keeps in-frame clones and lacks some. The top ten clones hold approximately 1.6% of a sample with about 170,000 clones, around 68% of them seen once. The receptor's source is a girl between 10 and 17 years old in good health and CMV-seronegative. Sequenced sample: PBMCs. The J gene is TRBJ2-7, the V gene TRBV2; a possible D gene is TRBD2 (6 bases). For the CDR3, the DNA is TGTGCCAGCCAAACTAATGCCATAACGGGGGATCTCTACGAGCAGTACTTC. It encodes CASQTNAITGDLYEQYF.